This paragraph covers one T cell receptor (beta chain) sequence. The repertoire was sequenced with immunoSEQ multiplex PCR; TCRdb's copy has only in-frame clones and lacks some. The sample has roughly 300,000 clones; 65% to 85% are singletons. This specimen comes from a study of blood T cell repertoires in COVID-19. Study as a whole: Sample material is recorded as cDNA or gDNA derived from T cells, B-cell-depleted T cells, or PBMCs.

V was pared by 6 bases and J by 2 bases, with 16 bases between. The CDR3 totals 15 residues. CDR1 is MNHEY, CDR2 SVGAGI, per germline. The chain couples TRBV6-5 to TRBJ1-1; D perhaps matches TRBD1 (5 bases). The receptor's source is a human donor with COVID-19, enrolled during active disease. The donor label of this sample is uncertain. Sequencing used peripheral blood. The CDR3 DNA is TGTGCCAGCAGAGGCGATGGGGGGGGAAACACTGAAGCTTTCTTT. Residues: CASRGDGGGNTEAFF.